This passage covers 20 T cell receptor beta chains from one sample sequenced in a study of shared clonotypes between healthy human individuals (TCRdb year 2020). Receptor amplification or capture employed the immunoSEQ multiplex PCR assay. TCRdb obtained this table from immuneACCESS and retained in-frame rearrangements with V and J assigned. These tables miss some clones; where compared with another copy, unresolved V genes account for less than half of the shortfall, and the remainder is unexplained. The table for this sample lists roughly 500,000 clones; 79% of them were counted only once. The biggest ten clones account for 13% of the sample. The material sequenced was PBMCs. These receptors all come from a woman in her 40s in good health. Some clones in this sample may be carry-over from other donors' samples.

The chain is built from TRBV18 and TRBJ2-7; TRBD1 agrees at 8 bases. Looked up from germline, CDR1 is KGHSH and CDR2 is LQKENI. CDR3 size: 15 residues. The V segment lost 4 bases and the J segment 2 bases; nucleotides outside the gene matches: 7. CDR3 sequence reads: CASSRGQGETYEQYF. CDR3 sequence (DNA): TGTGCCAGCTCACGCGGACAGGGTGAAACCTACGAGCAGTACTTC.

This chain joins TRBV4-1 and TRBJ2-2; D is ambiguous. The germline V gene has CDR1 MGHRA and CDR2 YSYEKL. The CDR3 sequence is 14 residues long. The V and J ends lost 0 bases and 7 bases respectively, with 9 bases between them. Here the CDR3 reads CASSQEDSRGELFF. In nucleotides, the CDR3 is TGCGCCAGCAGCCAAGAGGATTCCCGCGGGGAGCTGTTTTTT.

This clone has ten or more counts. A much more abundant neighbour one base away suggests this may be a read error. This chain joins TRBV15 and TRBJ2-2, with D perhaps TRBD2 (7 bases). The V and J ends lost 0 bases and 6 bases respectively, with 17 bases between them. CDR1 is LNHNV and CDR2 is YYDKDF in the germline V gene (reference sequence). This CDR3 region has 17 residues. The CDR3 bases are TGTGCCACCAGCAGAGATAGTGCTTTAGGGGGGGCCGGGGAGCTGTTTTTT. Its translation is CATSRDSALGGAGELFF.

The CDR3 spells CASSYSRLASYEQYF. CDR3 DNA: TGTGCCAGCAGTTACTCGAGGCTAGCCTCCTACGAGCAGTACTTC. The J gene is TRBJ2-5, the V gene TRBV6-5; tentative D call: TRBD2 (5 bases). With the DNA end fitting TRBJ2-7 better, the J assignment may be wrong. The CDR3 runs to 15 residues. Germline V CDR1 and CDR2: MNHEY, SVGAGI.

This clone has a handful of counts. The chain couples TRBV5-6 to TRBJ1-4, with D uncertain. Germline V CDR1 and CDR2: SGHDT, YYEEEE. This CDR3 has 13 amino acids. The V end was cut by 1 base, the J end by 5 bases, with 6 bases between. DNA for the CDR3: TGTGCCAGCAGCTTGAGGTTAAATGAAAAACTGTTTTTT. This gives the protein CASSLRLNEKLFF.

The V call is TRBV5-1, the J call TRBJ2-5; D is unresolved. This CDR3 has 14 residues. Trimming took 5 bases from V and 0 from J, leaving 11 bases between them. The germline CDR1 and CDR2 sequences are SGHRS and YFSETQ. The CDR3 DNA reads as TGCGCCAGCAGTCTCTCCAGCCACCAAGAGACCCAGTACTTC. As protein: CASSLSSHQETQYF.

CDR3 nucleotide sequence: TGTGCCAGCTGGATTAGCGGGGCGAACACCGGGGAGCTGTTTTTT. Translation gives CASWISGANTGELFF. The chain is built from TRBV6-6 and TRBJ2-2, with 8 bases that match TRBD2. The CDR3 totals 15 residues. Germline values: CDR1 MNHNY, CDR2 SVGAGI (reference sequence). The V gene end was trimmed by 8 bases and the J gene end by 0 bases; junction bases not matched to a gene: 5.

The rearrangement links TRBV1 to TRBJ2-1; TRBD2 is the table's D call and was not checked against the DNA. TRBV1 is a documented pseudogene. CDR3 size: 14 residues. The CDR3 region is CTSSQSPAYNEQFF. As DNA, the CDR3 is TGCACCAGCAGCCAAAGCCCGGCCTACAATGAGCAGTTCTTC.

This clone has more than one count but fewer than ten. The V gene is TRBV18, the J gene TRBJ2-1; D is perhaps TRBD2 (5 bases). V dropped 2 bases and J dropped 15 bases, with 23 bases sitting between them. The germline gives CDR1 KGHSH, CDR2 LQKENI. This CDR3 has 15 amino acids. The CDR3 reads CASSPSGVFGAGLFF. Written as DNA, the CDR3 is TGTGCCAGCTCACCAAGCGGCGTTTTCGGAGCAGGTCTGTTCTTC.

The V gene is TRBV18, the J gene TRBJ2-1, with D unclear. Trimming stripped 7 bases from V and 2 bases from J, with 12 bases between. This CDR3 has 14 amino acids. Germline lookup yields CDR1 KGHSH and CDR2 LQKENI. The CDR3 here is CASLDGRTYNEQFF. The CDR3 DNA follows: TGTGCCAGCTTAGACGGTAGGACCTACAATGAGCAGTTCTTC.

Points on this clone: In the same sample, other DNA sequences code for this CDR3. The chain carries TRBV28 and TRBJ1-5; D gene ambiguous. V lost 2 bases and J lost 5, with 7 bases in between. In germline, CDR1 is MDHEN, CDR2 SYDVKM. The CDR3 sequence is 13 residues long. Here the CDR3 reads CASSLVGYQPQHF. CDR3 nucleotide sequence: TGTGCCAGCAGTTTAGTTGGGTATCAGCCCCAGCATTTT.

The J gene is TRBJ2-1, the V gene TRBV9; TRBD2 aligns across 13 bases. Germline trimming cut 3 bases from V and 7 bases from J; bases unmatched to any gene: 1. The CDR3 is 14 residues long. The germline gives CDR1 SGDLS, CDR2 YYNGEE. For the CDR3, the DNA is TGTGCCAGCAGCGGGACTAGCGGGAGTAATGAGCAGTTCTTC. Encoded protein: CASSGTSGSNEQFF.

The rearrangement uses TRBV5-1 and TRBJ1-4, with D possibly TRBD1 on 5 matching bases. The ends were cut back, 2 bases at V and 5 bases at J, with 16 bases in the middle. Germline V gives CDR1 SGHRS, CDR2 YFSETQ. CDR3 length: 16 residues. CDR3 sequence reads: CASSLLQGGGNEKLFF. The CDR3 nucleotides are TGCGCCAGCAGCTTATTGCAGGGTGGAGGGAATGAAAAACTGTTTTTT.

CDR3 DNA: TGCGCCAGCAGCCAAGACAGCCTGGCTGAGACCCAGTACTTC. Protein sequence: CASSQDSLAETQYF. The V gene is TRBV5-1, the J gene TRBJ2-5; TRBD1 might be the D (5 bases). This CDR3 comprises 14 residues. V lost 4 bases and J lost 5, with 15 bases in between. CDR1 SGHRS and CDR2 YFSETQ come from the germline V gene.

The chain employs TRBV2 and TRBJ2-7; D gene unclear. V lost 1 base and J 4 bases, leaving 8 bases between the germline ends. Per germline, CDR1 SNHLY and CDR2 FYNNEI. The CDR3 runs 13 residues. The chain's CDR3 is CASSEVVAYEQYF. The CDR3 region has the DNA TGTGCCAGCAGTGAAGTGGTCGCGTACGAGCAGTACTTC. The entire variable domain, with the rest obtained from reference TRBV2 and TRBJ2-7, is as follows: EPEVTQTPSHQVTQMGQEVILRCVPISNHLYFYWYRQILGQKVEFLVSFYNNEISEKSEIFDDQFSVERPDGSNFTLKIRSTKLEDSAMYFCASSEVVAYEQYFGPGTRLTVT.

This clone appeared a single time. This rearrangement joins TRBV7-8 to TRBJ2-3; 12 bases align to TRBD2. CDR3 length: 17 amino acids. Germline CDR1 reads SGHVS; CDR2 reads FQNEAQ. The J segment lost 6 bases and the V segment lost 5 bases, leaving 12 bases of the junction unmatched. CDR3 sequence: CASSIGLAGSGVDTQYF. The CDR3 DNA reads TGTGCCAGCAGCATTGGACTAGCGGGATCAGGGGTGGATACGCAGTATTTT.

This clone was found once. Relative to the germline gene, one junction end is altered; a read error may explain this. The V call is TRBV9, the J call TRBJ1-4; D is ambiguous. The CDR3 is 14 residues long. The germline CDR1 and CDR2 sequences are SGDLS and YYNGEE. Written as DNA, the CDR3 is TGTGCCAGCAGCGTACGTTCAACTAATGAAAGACTGTTTTTT. Amino acid sequence: CASSVRSTNERLFF.

A remark on this clone: A much larger clone is a single base away; this may be a read error. V is TRBV7-6 and J is TRBJ2-3, with no clear D. Trimming removed 0 bases from V and 5 bases from J, with 0 bases in between. Germline CDR1 and CDR2: SGHVS and FNYEAQ. The CDR3 is 11 amino acids. The CDR3 is CASSLADTQYF. The CDR3 region has the DNA TGTGCCAGCAGCTTAGCAGATACGCAGTATTTT.

The rearrangement uses TRBV5-4 and TRBJ2-7; D unresolved. This CDR3 comprises 11 residues. The germline CDR1 and CDR2 sequences are SGHNT and YYREEE (reference sequence). The V and J ends lost 4 bases and 0 bases respectively, with 2 bases between them. This CDR3 is CASSNSYEQYF. CDR3 nucleotides: TGTGCCAGCAGCAACTCCTACGAGCAGTACTTC.

This clone has only one observation. This chain links TRBV7-3 with TRBJ1-1; 7 bases are shared with TRBD1. The V gene end was trimmed by 6 bases and the J gene end by 1 base; junction bases not matched to a gene: 8. The CDR3 spans 15 residues. Germline CDR1 and CDR2: SGHTA and FQGTGA. The CDR3 reads CASSLNTGENTEAFF. The CDR3 coding sequence is TGTGCCAGCAGTTTGAATACAGGGGAGAACACTGAAGCTTTCTTT.